This T cell receptor (beta chain) was profiled in a study of blood T cell repertoires in COVID-19 (dated by TCRdb to the early 2020s). Some background on the complete study: The collaborator samples originated in the United States, Italy and Spain and spanned the acute and convalescent phases of COVID-19. Samples were obtained from the ongoing ImmuneRACE study (first 160 participants) and from 1,254 subjects provided by 6 global collaborators. The dataset comprised deeply sampled blood TCRbeta repertoires from subjects exposed to, actively infected with, or recovered from COVID-19. The prospective study material was composed of cDNA or gDNA derived from T cells, B-cell-depleted T cells, or PBMCs. Nearly every sample came with metadata listing a de-identified subject ID, COVID-19 status, age in years and sex. The repertoires were made available in a free public database intended to serve as a resource for research on the immune response to SARS-CoV-2. Where available, HLA class I and class II types were obtained from metadata supplied by the sample provider rather than from assay-based typing.

In the case of this clone: The target of this receptor is not known. Per-nucleotide qualities are absent, and no much larger clonotype sits a single base away.

From the germline V gene (reference sequence), CDR1 is SEHNR and CDR2 is FQNEAQ. V is clipped by 7 bases and J by 2 bases, and the sequence between their germline boundaries is 13 bases long. The CDR3 has 14 amino acids, counting the end cysteine and phenylalanine. The entry retains the CDR3 DNA only, 42 bases that are in frame from base 1. Participants in the prospective study were aged roughly 18 to 95 years, lived in 24 United States geographic areas, and enrolled through a virtual design. Cohort assignment in the prospective study relied on participant-reported clinical history from a screening survey and a study questionnaire. Recovered participants in ImmuneRACE Cohort 3 were defined as having two consecutive negative NP/OP PCR tests, clearance from a healthcare professional, or resolution of symptoms. In the prospective study, whole blood, serum and a nasopharyngeal or oropharyngeal swab were collected from each participant by mobile phlebotomists. Over a roughly 2-month period, participants in the prospective study had the option of providing additional blood draws and questionnaires. Before DNA extraction, prospective study blood samples were shipped either frozen or at room temperature.

The immunoSEQ Assay, a bias-controlled multiplex PCR, was used to amplify TCRbeta CDR3 regions from genomic DNA. On the authors' methods: Within the assay, amplification of reference gene primers was used to estimate how many nucleated cells each sample contained. To quantify the absolute abundance of each unique TCRbeta CDR3 rearrangement, sequence reads were collapsed and filtered. For each sample, productive Simpson clonality was calculated as the square root of Simpson's diversity index across productive rearrangements. This immuneACCESS table, as held by TCRdb, lists in-frame sequences with V and J called but not all clones. Of the missing ones, under half trace to an unresolved V gene in checked studies; the others have no known cause. Clonal size and the V and J genes are those of that table, whereas D and trimming came from the DNA. The sample has a few hundred thousand clones on record, 88% of them singletons. Roughly 8% of the sample rests with the top ten.

What the authors observed across the whole study: Clinical and demographic metadata were provided uncurated, with the amount varying by source and participant.

The sample comprised PBMCs or T cells enriched from blood (not recorded which). This receptor was taken from an older woman who had recovered from COVID-19. The chain joins TRBV7-9 to TRBJ2-3, with the D gene not confidently named. The CDR3: CASTPQVVTDTQYF. DNA sequence: TGTGCCAGCACCCCCCAGGTTGTCACAGATACGCAGTATTTT.